This T cell receptor (beta chain) was retrieved from a study of blood T cell repertoires in COVID-19. Study context: Donors in the United States, Italy and Spain gave samples during acute or convalescent COVID-19. Sources were T cells, B-cell-depleted T cells, or PBMCs; the material itself was cDNA or gDNA.

Per the authors' pipeline: Counts of nucleated cells, estimated from reference gene primer amplification, were obtained. Assay used: immunoSEQ multiplex PCR; TCRdb lists only in-frame clones, some missing. V and J calls and clone size come straight from that table; D and trimming were deduced from the DNA. The sample yields around 190,000 clones, more than 70% seen once. The J segment lost 1 base and the V segment lost 1 base, leaving 1 base of the junction unmatched. CDR3 size: 14 residues. Per germline, CDR1 SGHTA and CDR2 FQGNSA. This clone was observed once. The chain joins TRBV7-2 to TRBJ2-7; 7 bases map to TRBD1. Sequenced sample: peripheral blood. The receptor was derived from a human donor in a cohort sampled during active COVID-19. Written as DNA, the CDR3 is TGTGCCAGCAGCTTAGGGGGACAGTCCTACGAGCAGTACTTC. Translating gives CASSLGGQSYEQYF.